Presented here are 6 T cell receptor beta chains from one specimen sequenced in a study of blood T cell repertoires in COVID-19. Sequencing was performed with immunoSEQ multiplex PCR; in TCRdb, only in-frame clones are kept and a portion is missing. Of about 270,000 clones listed, under 90% are singletons. The material sequenced was peripheral blood. Receptors originate from a young woman with acute or convalescent COVID-19.

This chain links TRBV28 with TRBJ1-1; perhaps TRBD1 as D (6 bases). V lost 6 bases, J lost 5 bases, and 16 bases lay in between. This CDR3 contains 14 residues. Germline-derived CDR1 and CDR2 are MDHEN and SYDVKM. The CDR3 loop reads CASSTVGAETEAFF. The DNA of the CDR3 is TGTGCCAGCAGCACAGTGGGGGCTGAGACTGAAGCTTTCTTT.

This clone occurred a few times. This chain links TRBV18 with TRBJ1-5, with a weak D call TRBD1 (5 bases). The V end lost 3 bases, the J end lost 3 bases, and 12 bases lay between the germline ends. There are 15 residues in the CDR3. Germline V gene sequence: CDR1 KGHSH, CDR2 LQKENI. This chain's CDR3 is CASSPDSIFNQPQHF. CDR3 in DNA: TGTGCCAGCTCACCTGACAGCATATTCAATCAGCCCCAGCATTTT.

This sequence joins TRBV3-1 (or the pseudogene TRBV3-2) and TRBJ2-3; 8 nucleotides line up with TRBD2. CDR3 size: 16 residues. Germline trimming cut 4 bases from V and 2 bases from J; bases unmatched to any gene: 8. Germline V gene data show CDR1 as LGHDT and CDR2 as YNNKEL (reference sequence). The CDR3 spells CASSLGGGGATDTQYF. CDR3 nucleotides: TGTGCCAGCAGCCTCGGGGGGGGAGGGGCCACAGATACGCAGTATTTT.

The V and J genes are TRBV7-6 and TRBJ2-7; 11 bases map to TRBD2. Germline V lookup: CDR1 SGHVS, CDR2 FNYEAQ. The CDR3 spans 15 residues. After removal of 5 bases from V and 3 bases from J, the junction contained 6 bases not matched to a gene. CDR3 sequence (DNA): TGTGCCAGCAGCCAGGGACTAGCGGCGAGCTACGAGCAGTACTTC. The encoded protein is CASSQGLAASYEQYF.

This clone was found a few times. The chain uses TRBV6-2 or TRBV6-3 and TRBJ1-5, with 12 bases aligning to TRBD1. The V segment lost 4 bases and the J segment 3 bases; nucleotides outside the gene matches: 4. There are 16 residues in the CDR3. The germline V gene encodes CDR1 MNHEY and CDR2 SVGEGT. The CDR3 nucleotides are TGTGCCAGCAGTTCGGGACAGGGGGCAGTCAATCAGCCCCAGCATTTT. Residues: CASSSGQGAVNQPQHF.

This chain links TRBV12-5 with TRBJ1-1, with D perhaps matching TRBD1 (6 bases). Germline assignment: CDR1 LGHNT and CDR2 FRNRAP. V lost 6 bases to trimming and J lost 1 base, with 12 bases between them. The CDR3 spans 14 residues. Here the CDR3 DNA reads TGTGCTAGTGGGAAGGGGGAATCGAACACTGAAGCTTTCTTT. It specifies CASGKGESNTEAFF.